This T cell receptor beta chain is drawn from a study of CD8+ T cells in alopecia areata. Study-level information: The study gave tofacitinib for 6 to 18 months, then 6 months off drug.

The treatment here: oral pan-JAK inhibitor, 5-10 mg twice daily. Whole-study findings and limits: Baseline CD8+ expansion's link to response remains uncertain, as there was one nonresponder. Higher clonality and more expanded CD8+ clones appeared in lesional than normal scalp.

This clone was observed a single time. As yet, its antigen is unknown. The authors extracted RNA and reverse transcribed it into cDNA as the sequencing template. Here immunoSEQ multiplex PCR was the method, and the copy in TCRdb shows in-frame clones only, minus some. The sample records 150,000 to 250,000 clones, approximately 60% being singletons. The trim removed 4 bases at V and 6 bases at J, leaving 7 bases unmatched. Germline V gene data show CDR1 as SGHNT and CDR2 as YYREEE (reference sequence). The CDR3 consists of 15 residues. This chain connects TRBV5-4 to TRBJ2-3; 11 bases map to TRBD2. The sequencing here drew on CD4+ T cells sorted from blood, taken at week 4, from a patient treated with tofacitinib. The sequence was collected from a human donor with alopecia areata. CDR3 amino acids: CASSRLAGGGDTQYF. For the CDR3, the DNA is TGTGCCAGCAGCCGTCTAGCGGGGGGCGGGGATACGCAGTATTTT.